Following are 30 T cell receptor beta chains from one sample sequenced in a study of long-term antiretroviral therapy in people with HIV. Version v3.0 of the immunoSEQ assay was performed at survey level. Repertoires were generated with immunoSEQ multiplex PCR, while TCRdb's copy carries only in-frame clones and drops some. The sample consists of 20,000 to 30,000 clones, roughly four fifths of them appearing once. This sample comprised unsorted PBMCs, obtained 0.4 years after starting antiretroviral therapy. All receptors derive from a middle-aged man with HIV.

The V gene is TRBV5-1, the J gene TRBJ1-4; 9 bases are shared with TRBD1. The CDR3 is made up of 15 amino acids. V lost 3 bases to trimming and J lost 5 bases; unmatched junction nucleotides: 5. CDR1 and CDR2 (germline): SGHRS, YFSETQ. Here the CDR3 reads CASSSTGTGNEKLFF. The CDR3 nucleotides are TGCGCCAGCAGCTCCACAGGGACAGGGAATGAAAAACTGTTTTTT.

V and J are TRBV7-8 and TRBJ1-3; D is unresolved. The CDR3 sequence is 14 residues long. With 1 base removed from V and 5 bases from J, the gap between germline ends came to 9 bases. Germline CDR1 reads SGHVS; CDR2 reads FQNEAQ. The CDR3 sequence: CASSLGGLRNTIYF. In DNA form, the CDR3 reads TGTGCCAGCAGCTTAGGAGGGCTTCGAAACACCATATATTTT.

The rearrangement uses TRBV6-5 and TRBJ2-3; 7 bases line up with TRBD2. This CDR3 spans 15 amino acids. Germline-derived CDR1 and CDR2 are MNHEY and SVGAGI. V lost 0 bases and J lost 4; bases outside the gene matches: 4. Here the CDR3 DNA reads TGTGCCAGCAGTTACTCGATTGGGGGGGCAGATACGCAGTATTTT. Translating it yields CASSYSIGGADTQYF.

The chain joins TRBV5-1 to TRBJ1-2, with TRBD1 identical over 9 bases. Looked up from germline, CDR1 is SGHRS and CDR2 is YFSETQ. V lost 4 bases to trimming and J lost 4 bases; unmatched junction nucleotides: 11. The CDR3 has 16 residues. The CDR3 region is CASSRSGQGYPYGYTF. The CDR3 region has the DNA TGCGCCAGCAGCCGATCCGGACAGGGGTACCCCTATGGCTACACCTTC.

This chain joins TRBV30 and TRBJ1-3, with D uncertain. Germline V gene sequence: CDR1 GTSNPN, CDR2 SVGIG (reference sequence). The CDR3 has 15 amino acids. V shed 0 bases and J shed 0 bases, with 9 bases lying between them. The CDR3: CAWSVGSYSGNTIYF. CDR3 sequence (DNA): TGTGCCTGGAGTGTAGGTTCATACTCTGGAAACACCATATATTTT.

The rearrangement uses TRBV5-6 and TRBJ2-7; TRBD2 aligns across 8 bases. The CDR3 has 14 amino acids. Germline trimming cut 4 bases from V and 3 bases from J; bases unmatched to any gene: 6. CDR1 is SGHDT and CDR2 is YYEEEE in the germline V gene. For the CDR3, the DNA is TGTGCCAGCAGCCGGACGGGGGGGAACTACGAGCAGTACTTC. It encodes CASSRTGGNYEQYF.

This clone was recorded a few times. At one end, the junction sequence differs from germline, possibly due to a read error. CDR3 nucleotide sequence: TGTGCCAGCAGTTTAAGGGTAGGGACAGTGGACGTTTTCTTC. Translation gives CASSLRVGTVDVFF. The chain uses TRBV28 and TRBJ1-2; the match to TRBD1 covers 7 bases. CDR1 is MDHEN, CDR2 SYDVKM, per germline. The CDR3 has 14 residues.

CDR3 DNA: TGTGCCAGCAGCTTAGTCTCACCCGCGGGCTACGAGCAGTACTTC. It is translated as CASSLVSPAGYEQYF. The chain carries TRBV7-2 and TRBJ2-7; possibly TRBD2 for D (5 bases). Germline CDR1 reads SGHTA; CDR2 reads FQGNSA. This CDR3 is built from 15 residues. V lost 1 base and J lost 3, with 13 bases in between.

The rearrangement links TRBV6-1 to TRBJ1-2; D possibly corresponds to TRBD1 (5 bases). The CDR3 contains 17 residues. Germline V gene sequence: CDR1 MNHNS, CDR2 SASEGT. V was clipped by 0 bases and J by 8 bases, with 22 bases between them. DNA for the CDR3: TGTGCCAGCAGTGAAGCGCTTCGGAATACGCTTCGGGGGGGCTACACCTTC. Translated: CASSEALRNTLRGGYTF.

The chain recombines TRBV5-4 with TRBJ2-2; 11 bases are a match to TRBD2. Germline trimming cut 6 bases from V and 4 bases from J; bases unmatched to any gene: 8. The CDR3 is 16 residues long. The germline V gene encodes CDR1 SGHNT and CDR2 YYREEE (reference sequence). CDR3: CASTASGGPGTGELFF. CDR3 in DNA: TGTGCCAGCACGGCTAGCGGGGGGCCGGGCACCGGGGAGCTGTTTTTT.

The chain combines TRBV5-4 with TRBJ1-1; D gene ambiguous. Between the trimmed V and J ends, which lost 4 bases and 4 bases, there was a span of 14 bases. The V gene's germline CDR1 is SGHNT and CDR2 YYREEE (reference sequence). The CDR3 is made up of 14 amino acids. CDR3 in DNA: TGTGCCAGCAGCACGGTGCCAAGGAGCACTGAAGCTTTCTTT. Encoded protein: CASSTVPRSTEAFF.

This clone was picked up one time. Different DNA sequences within this sample yield the same CDR3. This chain connects TRBV27 to TRBJ2-6; D is unresolved. The V and J ends lost 3 bases and 0 bases respectively, with 9 bases between them. The CDR3 consists of 16 residues. Germline CDR1 and CDR2: MNHEY and SMNVEV (reference sequence). The CDR3 bases are TGTGCCAGCAGTTTGAGCGTGGCCTCTGGGGCCAACGTCCTGACTTTC. This codes for CASSLSVASGANVLTF.

In this sample, this clone turned up a few times. The chain links TRBV19 to TRBJ2-3; D call uncertain. V was clipped by 0 bases and J by 5 bases, with 9 bases between them. The germline V gene has CDR1 LNHDA and CDR2 SQIVND (reference sequence). The CDR3 is 14 amino acids. CDR3 amino acids: CASSIDQLGDTQYF. The CDR3 DNA is TGTGCCAGTAGTATAGATCAGCTTGGAGATACGCAGTATTTT.

V is TRBV30 and J is TRBJ1-2; 10 bases are a match to TRBD1. Germline values: CDR1 GTSNPN, CDR2 SVGIG (reference sequence). Trimming at V came to 7 bases and at J to 0 bases, leaving 17 bases not matched to a gene. This CDR3 has 18 amino acids. CDR3 sequence reads: CASSVDPGQGRSNYGYTF. The CDR3 DNA sequence: TGTGCCTCGTCCGTGGATCCGGGACAGGGGAGGTCTAACTATGGCTACACCTTC.

This clone occurred once. The chain employs TRBV9 and TRBJ2-7; 8 bases are shared with TRBD1. This CDR3 is built from 11 residues. The V segment lost 4 bases and the J segment 6 bases; nucleotides outside the gene matches: 0. Germline V lookup: CDR1 SGDLS, CDR2 YYNGEE. This CDR3 reads CASSTGGEQYF. The CDR3 DNA reads TGTGCCAGCAGCACAGGGGGCGAGCAGTACTTC.

There are a few counts of this clone. The CDR3 nucleotides are TGTGCCAGTAGTATCGGCCCGACCGGTTCACCCCTCCACTTT. This gives the protein CASSIGPTGSPLHF. The chain employs TRBV19 and TRBJ1-6; D remains unclear. The germline CDR1 and CDR2 sequences are LNHDA and SQIVND (reference sequence). CDR3 size: 14 residues. The V end was cut by 3 bases, the J end by 9 bases, with 12 bases between.

The chain carries TRBV9 and TRBJ1-1; no reliable D call. The ends were cut back, 0 bases at V and 5 bases at J, with 17 bases in the middle. The CDR3 spans 16 residues. Germline V gives CDR1 SGDLS, CDR2 YYNGEE. CDR3 bases: TGTGCCAGCAGCGTAGGGGGAGGTCCCTCGAGGACTGAAGCTTTCTTT. Protein: CASSVGGGPSRTEAFF.

This clone was counted a single time. The gene calls are TRBV5-6 and TRBJ2-1; the D gene is possibly TRBD2 (5 bases). There are 14 residues in the CDR3. Trimming removed 0 bases from V and 4 bases from J, with 8 bases in between. Germline values: CDR1 SGHDT, CDR2 YYEEEE. The chain's CDR3 is CASSLDTGYNEQFF. In DNA, the CDR3 is TGTGCCAGCAGCTTGGATACGGGGTACAATGAGCAGTTCTTC.

This chain links TRBV5-1 with TRBJ2-5; 8 bases map to TRBD2. The V segment lost 4 bases and the J segment 4 bases; nucleotides outside the gene matches: 6. Germline CDR1 and CDR2: SGHRS and YFSETQ. The CDR3 length is 14 residues. The CDR3 coding sequence is TGCGCCAGCAGCGCGGGACTAGGAGGAGAGACCCAGTACTTC. This encodes CASSAGLGGETQYF.

This clone was counted a single time. This sequence joins TRBV5-8 and TRBJ1-6, with 10 bases aligning to TRBD1. Per the germline V gene, CDR1 is SGHTS and CDR2 is YDEGEE. The CDR3 spans 15 residues. Trimming cost V 5 bases and J 5 bases; bases outside gene matches: 4. CDR3 in amino acids: CASRAGTGDNSPLHF. The CDR3 DNA is TGTGCCAGCAGGGCTGGGACAGGGGATAATTCACCCCTCCACTTT.

V is TRBV10-1 and J is TRBJ1-3, with D hard to call. The CDR3 contains 13 residues. Trimming shortened V by 5 bases and J by 3 bases, and 8 bases separated the two germline ends. Germline CDR1 reads WNHNN; CDR2 reads SYGVQD (reference sequence). The CDR3 spells CASSRTFGNTIYF. DNA of the CDR3: TGCGCCAGCAGTCGGACCTTTGGAAACACCATATATTTT.

J is TRBJ1-2 and V is TRBV30; D may be TRBD1 (6 bases). Trimming took 4 bases from V and 1 from J, leaving 25 bases between them. Germline CDR1 GTSNPN, CDR2 SVGIG (reference sequence). This CDR3 comprises 18 residues. The CDR3 spells CAWTPTGLGADNNYGYTF. The CDR3 DNA follows: TGTGCCTGGACCCCGACAGGCCTCGGGGCGGACAATAACTATGGCTACACCTTC.

The V and J genes are TRBV7-9 and TRBJ2-1; 7 positions match TRBD1. Germline CDR1 SEHNR, CDR2 FQNEAQ (reference sequence). The V and J ends lost 1 base and 8 bases, in that order; junction bases with no gene match: 5. CDR3 length equals 14 residues. CDR3 loop: CASSLGQGWDEQFF. The CDR3 DNA reads as TGTGCCAGCAGCTTAGGACAGGGTTGGGATGAGCAGTTCTTC.

This sequence joins TRBV28 and TRBJ1-1, with 7 bases matching TRBD1. The CDR3 is made up of 14 amino acids. Germline loops: CDR1 MDHEN, CDR2 SYDVKM. Trimming took 7 bases from V and 2 from J; bases not matched to a gene: 7. The CDR3 region has the DNA TGTGCCAGCACCAGGGGGGATCTTAACACTGAAGCTTTCTTT. Its protein is CASTRGDLNTEAFF.

This clone has only one observation. The rearrangement links TRBV27 to TRBJ2-7; possible D gene TRBD1, 6 bases. In germline, CDR1 is MNHEY, CDR2 SMNVEV (reference sequence). This CDR3 spans 12 amino acids. Trimming shortened V by 6 bases and J by 4 bases, and 10 bases separated the two germline ends. The CDR3 nucleotides are TGTGCCAGCAGGAAACAGGGATACGAGCAGTACTTC. It codes for CASRKQGYEQYF.

This sequence joins TRBV28 and TRBJ2-3, with TRBD1 as a possible D gene (5 bases). This CDR3 comprises 15 residues. The germline gives CDR1 MDHEN, CDR2 SYDVKM. Trimming removed 5 bases at V and 0 bases at J, with 12 bases between. CDR3 DNA sequence: TGTGCCAGCAGTCTCAGCCCAGGGAGCACAGATACGCAGTATTTT. Its protein is CASSLSPGSTDTQYF.

The rearrangement joins TRBV30 to TRBJ2-5, with 8 bases that match TRBD1. The last part of the DNA fits TRBJ2-7 better; the J call may be wrong. Germline V lookup: CDR1 GTSNPN, CDR2 SVGIG (reference sequence). This CDR3 has 14 residues. This chain's CDR3 is CAWKAQGAYYEQYF. CDR3 nucleotide sequence: TGTGCCTGGAAAGCCCAGGGGGCCTACTACGAGCAGTACTTC.

The V call is TRBV29-1, the J call TRBJ2-5; D is possibly TRBD1 or TRBD2 (5 bases each). The V gene's germline CDR1 is SQVTM and CDR2 ANQGSEA. The CDR3 contains 14 residues. Trimming removed 2 bases at V and 5 bases at J, with 15 bases between. CDR3 DNA sequence: TGCAGCGTTGAAAGTCGACGGGGACGGGAGACCCAGTACTTC. It translates to CSVESRRGRETQYF. Supplemented by reference TRBV29-1 and TRBJ2-5, the full variable domain reads SAVISQKPSRDICQRGTSLTIQCQVDSQVTMMFWYRQQPGQSLTLIATANQGSEATYESGFVIDKFPISRPNLTFSTLTVSNMSPEDSSIYLCSVESRRGRETQYFGPGTRLLVL.

V and J are TRBV29-1 and TRBJ2-1, with 11 bases matching TRBD1. The CDR3 spans 14 residues. Germline trimming cut 7 bases from V and 1 base from J; bases unmatched to any gene: 3. Germline V gives CDR1 SQVTM, CDR2 ANQGSEA. The DNA for the CDR3 is TGCAGCGGTAGGGACAGGGGGTCCTACAATGAGCAGTTCTTC. Protein product: CSGRDRGSYNEQFF.

To note about this clone: The same CDR3 arises from other DNA sequences in this sample as well. The V call is TRBV5-1, the J call TRBJ2-7; D is ambiguous. From germline, CDR1 is SGHRS and CDR2 YFSETQ. V lost 0 bases to trimming and J lost 0 bases, with 4 bases between them. This CDR3 contains 13 residues. The chain's CDR3 is CASSLGSSYEQYF. DNA for the CDR3: TGCGCCAGCAGCTTGGGGTCCTCCTACGAGCAGTACTTC.